This T cell receptor (beta chain) was captured in a study of T cell responses to AZD1222 COVID-19 vaccine. Study-wide findings and caveats: Sampling captured repertoires only after the peak T cell response.

Measured with immunoSEQ multiplex PCR; TCRdb has only the in-frame clones, and not every one. The repertoire consists of approximately 130,000 clones, with more than 85% occurring once and the leading ten covering 0.91%. This CDR3 region has 15 residues. Germline CDR1 and CDR2: MNHEY and SVGAGI. V lost 5 bases, J lost 2 bases, and 7 bases stayed unmatched. This clone was observed a single time. Its specificity is not known. The TCR originated in an adult in good health. This sequence joins TRBV6-5 and TRBJ1-1; 8 bases are a match to TRBD1. The source material was peripheral blood, sampled on day 0 of AZD1222 vaccination. CDR3 in DNA: TGTGCCAGCAGTCTAGGGGACAGGCGAAACACTGAAGCTTTCTTT. This translates into CASSLGDRRNTEAFF.